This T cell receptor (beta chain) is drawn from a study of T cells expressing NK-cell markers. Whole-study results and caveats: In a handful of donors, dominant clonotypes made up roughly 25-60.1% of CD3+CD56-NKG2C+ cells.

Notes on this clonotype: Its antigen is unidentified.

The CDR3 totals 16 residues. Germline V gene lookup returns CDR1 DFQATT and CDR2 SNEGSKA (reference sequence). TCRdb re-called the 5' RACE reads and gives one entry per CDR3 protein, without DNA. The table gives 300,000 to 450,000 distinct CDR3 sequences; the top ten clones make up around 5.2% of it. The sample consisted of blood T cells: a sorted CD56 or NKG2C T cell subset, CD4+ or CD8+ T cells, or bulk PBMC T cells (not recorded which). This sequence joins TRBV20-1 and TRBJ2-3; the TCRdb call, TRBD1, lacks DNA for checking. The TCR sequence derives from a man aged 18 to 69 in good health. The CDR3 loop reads CSARGARGSRTDTQYF.